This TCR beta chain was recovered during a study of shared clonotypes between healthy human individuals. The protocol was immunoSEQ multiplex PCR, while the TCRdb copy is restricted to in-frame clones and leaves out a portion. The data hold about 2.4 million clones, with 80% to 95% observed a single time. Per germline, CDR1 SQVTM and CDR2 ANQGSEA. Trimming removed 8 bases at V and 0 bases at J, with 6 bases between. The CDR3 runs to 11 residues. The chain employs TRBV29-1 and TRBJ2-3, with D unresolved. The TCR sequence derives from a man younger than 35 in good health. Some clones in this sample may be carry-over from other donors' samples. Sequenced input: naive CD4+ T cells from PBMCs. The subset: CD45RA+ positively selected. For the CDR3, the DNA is TGCAGCCAACAGAGCACAGATACGCAGTATTTT. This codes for CSQQSTDTQYF.